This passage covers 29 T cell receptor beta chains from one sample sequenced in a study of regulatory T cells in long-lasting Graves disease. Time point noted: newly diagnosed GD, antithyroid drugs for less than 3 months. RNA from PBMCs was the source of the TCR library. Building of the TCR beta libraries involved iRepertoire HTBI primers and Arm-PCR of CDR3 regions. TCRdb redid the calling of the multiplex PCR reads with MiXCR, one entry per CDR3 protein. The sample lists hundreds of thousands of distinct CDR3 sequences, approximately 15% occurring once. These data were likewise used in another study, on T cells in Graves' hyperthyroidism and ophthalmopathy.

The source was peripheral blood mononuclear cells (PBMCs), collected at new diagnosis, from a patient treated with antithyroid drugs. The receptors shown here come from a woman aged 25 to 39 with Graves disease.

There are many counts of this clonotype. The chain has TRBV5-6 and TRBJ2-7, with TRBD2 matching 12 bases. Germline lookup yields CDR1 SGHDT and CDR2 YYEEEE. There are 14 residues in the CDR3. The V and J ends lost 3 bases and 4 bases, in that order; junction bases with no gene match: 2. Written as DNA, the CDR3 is TGTGCCAGCAGCTGGGGGACTAGCGGGTACGAGCAGTACTTC. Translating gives CASSWGTSGYEQYF.

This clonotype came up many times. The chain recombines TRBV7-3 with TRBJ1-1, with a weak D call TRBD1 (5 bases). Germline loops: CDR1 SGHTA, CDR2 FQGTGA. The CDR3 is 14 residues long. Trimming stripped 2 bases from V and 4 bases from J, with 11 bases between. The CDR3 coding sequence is TGTGCCAGCAGCTTAGGGACTCAGAGCACTGAAGCTTTCTTT. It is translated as CASSLGTQSTEAFF.

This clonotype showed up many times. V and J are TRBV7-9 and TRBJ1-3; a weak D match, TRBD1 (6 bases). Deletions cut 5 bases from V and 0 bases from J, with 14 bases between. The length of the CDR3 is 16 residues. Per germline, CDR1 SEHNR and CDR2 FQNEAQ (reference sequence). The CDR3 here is CASSRIQGSSGNTIYF. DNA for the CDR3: TGTGCCAGCAGCCGTATACAGGGAAGCTCTGGAAACACCATATATTTT.

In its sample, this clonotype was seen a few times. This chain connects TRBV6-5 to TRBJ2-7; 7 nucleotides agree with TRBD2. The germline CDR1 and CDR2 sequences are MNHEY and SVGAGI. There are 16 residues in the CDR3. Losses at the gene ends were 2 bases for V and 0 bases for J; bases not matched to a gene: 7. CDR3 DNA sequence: TGTGCCAGCAGTTACAGCAGTAGCGGGCCCTCCTACGAGCAGTACTTC. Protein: CASSYSSSGPSYEQYF.

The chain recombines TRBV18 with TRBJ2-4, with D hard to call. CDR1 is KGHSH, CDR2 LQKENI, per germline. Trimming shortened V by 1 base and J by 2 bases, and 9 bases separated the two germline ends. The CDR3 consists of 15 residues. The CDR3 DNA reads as TGTGCCAGCTCACCACGAAAAGACTCCAAAAACATTCAGTACTTC. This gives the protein CASSPRKDSKNIQYF. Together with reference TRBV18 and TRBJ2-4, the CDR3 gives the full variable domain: NAGVMQNPRHLVRRRGQEARLRCSPMKGHSHVYWYRQLPEEGLKFMVYLQKENIIDESGMPKERFSAEFPKEGPSILRIQQVVRGDSAAYFCASSPRKDSKNIQYFGAGTRLSVL.

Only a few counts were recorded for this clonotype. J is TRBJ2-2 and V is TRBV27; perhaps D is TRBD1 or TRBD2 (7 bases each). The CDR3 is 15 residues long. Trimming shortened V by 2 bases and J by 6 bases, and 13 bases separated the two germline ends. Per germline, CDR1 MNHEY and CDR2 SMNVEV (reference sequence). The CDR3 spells CASSLHRGGSGELFF. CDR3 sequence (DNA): TGTGCCAGCAGTTTACACAGGGGAGGGTCCGGGGAGCTGTTTTTT.

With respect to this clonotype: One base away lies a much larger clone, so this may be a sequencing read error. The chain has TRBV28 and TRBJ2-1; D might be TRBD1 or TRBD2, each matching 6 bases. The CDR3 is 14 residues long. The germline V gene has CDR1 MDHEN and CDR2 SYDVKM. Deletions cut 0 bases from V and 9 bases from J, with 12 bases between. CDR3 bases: TGTGCCAGCAGTTTATGGGGGGGCGGAAGTGAGCAGTTCTTC. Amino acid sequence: CASSLWGGGSEQFF.

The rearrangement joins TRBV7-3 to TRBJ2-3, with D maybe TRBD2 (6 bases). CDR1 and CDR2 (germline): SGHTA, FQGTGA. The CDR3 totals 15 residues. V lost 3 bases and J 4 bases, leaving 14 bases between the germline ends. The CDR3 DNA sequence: TGTGCCAGCAGCTTCCGGGAGAGTGGGGCAGATACGCAGTATTTT. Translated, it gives CASSFRESGADTQYF.

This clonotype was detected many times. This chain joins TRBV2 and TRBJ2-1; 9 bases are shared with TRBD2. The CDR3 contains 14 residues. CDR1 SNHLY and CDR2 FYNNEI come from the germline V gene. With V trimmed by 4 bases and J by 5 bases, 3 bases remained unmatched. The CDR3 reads CASSGLAANNEQFF. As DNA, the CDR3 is TGTGCCAGCAGTGGACTAGCGGCTAACAATGAGCAGTTCTTC.

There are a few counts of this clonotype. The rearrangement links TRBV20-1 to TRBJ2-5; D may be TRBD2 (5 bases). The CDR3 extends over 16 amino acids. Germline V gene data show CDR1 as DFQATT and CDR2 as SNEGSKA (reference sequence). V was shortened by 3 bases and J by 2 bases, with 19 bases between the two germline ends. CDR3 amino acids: CSARSDGGEDQETQYF. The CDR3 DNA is TGCAGTGCTAGGTCGGACGGAGGAGAGGATCAAGAGACCCAGTACTTC.

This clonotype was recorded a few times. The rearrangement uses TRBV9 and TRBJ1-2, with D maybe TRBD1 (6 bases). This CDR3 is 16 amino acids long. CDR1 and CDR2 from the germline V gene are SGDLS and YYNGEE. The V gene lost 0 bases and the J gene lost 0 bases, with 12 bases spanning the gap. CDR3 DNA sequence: TGTGCCAGCAGCGTAGGGTACAGGGCTTCTAACTATGGCTACACCTTC. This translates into CASSVGYRASNYGYTF.

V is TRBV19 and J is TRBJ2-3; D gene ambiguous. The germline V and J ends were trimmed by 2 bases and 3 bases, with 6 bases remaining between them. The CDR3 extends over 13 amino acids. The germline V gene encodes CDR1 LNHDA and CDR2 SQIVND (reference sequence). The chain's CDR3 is CASSIRWTDTQYF. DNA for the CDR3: TGTGCCAGTAGTATACGATGGACAGATACGCAGTATTTT.

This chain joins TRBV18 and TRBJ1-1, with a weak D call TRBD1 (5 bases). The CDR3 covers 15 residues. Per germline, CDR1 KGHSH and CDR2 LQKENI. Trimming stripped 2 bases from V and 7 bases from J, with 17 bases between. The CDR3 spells CASSPFPGSFGEAFF. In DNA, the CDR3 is TGTGCCAGCTCACCATTTCCAGGGTCCTTCGGTGAAGCTTTCTTT.

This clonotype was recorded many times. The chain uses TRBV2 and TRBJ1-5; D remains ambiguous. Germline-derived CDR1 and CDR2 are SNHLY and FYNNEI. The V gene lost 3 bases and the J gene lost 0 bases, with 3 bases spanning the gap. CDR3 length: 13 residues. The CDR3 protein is CASSETSNQPQHF. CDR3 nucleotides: TGTGCCAGCAGTGAGACTAGCAATCAGCCCCAGCATTTT.

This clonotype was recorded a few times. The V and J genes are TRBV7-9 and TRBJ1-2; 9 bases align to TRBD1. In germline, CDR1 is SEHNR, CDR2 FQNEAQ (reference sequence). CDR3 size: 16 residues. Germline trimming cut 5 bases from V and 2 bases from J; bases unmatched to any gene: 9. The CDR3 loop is CASSRQQGALNYGYTF. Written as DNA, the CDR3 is TGTGCCAGCAGCCGACAACAGGGGGCCCTCAACTATGGCTACACCTTC.

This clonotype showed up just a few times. The chain's CDR3 is CASSQDRPGWETQYF. The DNA of the CDR3 is TGTGCCAGCAGCCAAGATAGGCCAGGGTGGGAGACCCAGTACTTC. V and J are TRBV3-1 and TRBJ2-5; the D gene is possibly TRBD1 (5 bases). Germline V gives CDR1 LGHDT, CDR2 YNNKEL (reference sequence). V lost 0 bases and J 5 bases, leaving 13 bases between the germline ends. The CDR3 is 15 amino acids.

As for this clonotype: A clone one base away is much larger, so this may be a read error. CDR3: CASSPGTDEQYF. The CDR3 DNA follows: TGTGCCAGCAGCCCCGGGACAGACGAGCAGTACTTC. The V and J genes are TRBV3-1 and TRBJ2-7, with 7 bases fitting TRBD1. The junction had 2 bases not matched to a gene; V was cut back by 4 bases and J by 5 bases. Germline V lookup: CDR1 LGHDT, CDR2 YNNKEL (reference sequence). The CDR3 is made up of 12 amino acids.

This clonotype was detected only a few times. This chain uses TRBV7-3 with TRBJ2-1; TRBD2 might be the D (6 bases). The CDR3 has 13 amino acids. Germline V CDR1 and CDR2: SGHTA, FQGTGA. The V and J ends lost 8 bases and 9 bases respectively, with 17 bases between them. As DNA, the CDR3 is TGTGCCAGCGGGGACTCGGGCCGTGGTGAGCAGTTCTTC. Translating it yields CASGDSGRGEQFF.

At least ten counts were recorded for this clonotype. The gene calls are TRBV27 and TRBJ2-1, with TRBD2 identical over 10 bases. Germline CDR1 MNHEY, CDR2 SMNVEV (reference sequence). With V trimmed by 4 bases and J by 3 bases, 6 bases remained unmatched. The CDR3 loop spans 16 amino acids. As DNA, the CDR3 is TGTGCCAGCAGTTCGGGCAGACTAGCGGGCTACAATGAGCAGTTCTTC. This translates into CASSSGRLAGYNEQFF.

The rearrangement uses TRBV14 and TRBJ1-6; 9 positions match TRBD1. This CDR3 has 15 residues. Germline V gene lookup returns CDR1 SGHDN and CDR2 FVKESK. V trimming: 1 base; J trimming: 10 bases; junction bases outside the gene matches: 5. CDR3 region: CASSQGDRVNSPLHF. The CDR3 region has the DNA TGTGCCAGCAGCCAAGGGGACAGGGTGAACTCACCCCTCCACTTT.

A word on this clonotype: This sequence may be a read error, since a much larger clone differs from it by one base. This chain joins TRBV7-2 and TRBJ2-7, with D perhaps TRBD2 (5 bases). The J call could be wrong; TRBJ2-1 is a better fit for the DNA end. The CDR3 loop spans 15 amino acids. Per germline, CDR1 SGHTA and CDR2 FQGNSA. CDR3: CASSLAGESSYEQFF. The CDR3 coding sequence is TGTGCCAGCAGCTTAGCCGGGGAGAGCTCCTACGAGCAGTTCTTC.

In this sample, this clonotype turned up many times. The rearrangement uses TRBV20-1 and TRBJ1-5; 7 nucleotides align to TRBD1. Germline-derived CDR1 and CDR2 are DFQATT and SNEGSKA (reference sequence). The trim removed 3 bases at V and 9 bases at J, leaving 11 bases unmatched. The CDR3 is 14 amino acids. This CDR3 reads CSARGTASRLPQHF. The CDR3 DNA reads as TGCAGTGCTAGGGGGACAGCGTCCAGACTGCCCCAGCATTTT.

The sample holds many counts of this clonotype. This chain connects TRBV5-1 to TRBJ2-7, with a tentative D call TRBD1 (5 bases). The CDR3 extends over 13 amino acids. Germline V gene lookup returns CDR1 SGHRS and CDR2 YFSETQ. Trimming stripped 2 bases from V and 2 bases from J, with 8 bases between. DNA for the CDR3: TGCGCCAGCAGCTTTACAGGAGCCTACGAGCAGTACTTC. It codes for CASSFTGAYEQYF.

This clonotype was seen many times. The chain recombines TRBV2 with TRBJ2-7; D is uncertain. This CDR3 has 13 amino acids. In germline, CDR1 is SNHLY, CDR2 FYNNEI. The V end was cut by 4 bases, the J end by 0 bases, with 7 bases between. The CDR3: CASSVIPSYEQYF. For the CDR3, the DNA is TGTGCCAGCAGTGTCATCCCCTCCTACGAGCAGTACTTC.

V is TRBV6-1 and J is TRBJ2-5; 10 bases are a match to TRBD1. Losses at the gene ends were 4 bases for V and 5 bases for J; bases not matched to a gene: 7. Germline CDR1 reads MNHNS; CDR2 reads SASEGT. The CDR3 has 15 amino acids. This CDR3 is CASSAGQGILETQYF. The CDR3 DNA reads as TGTGCCAGCAGTGCGGGACAGGGGATTTTGGAGACCCAGTACTTC.

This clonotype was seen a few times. The CDR3 DNA is TGTGCCACCAGCAGGGCGGGAGGTAGAGGGTTCTTC. This codes for CATSRAGGRGFF. The chain is built from TRBV15 and TRBJ2-1, with 8 positions matching TRBD2. CDR1 is LNHNV, CDR2 YYDKDF, per germline (reference sequence). Germline trimming cut 3 bases from V and 15 bases from J; bases unmatched to any gene: 7. This CDR3 contains 12 residues.

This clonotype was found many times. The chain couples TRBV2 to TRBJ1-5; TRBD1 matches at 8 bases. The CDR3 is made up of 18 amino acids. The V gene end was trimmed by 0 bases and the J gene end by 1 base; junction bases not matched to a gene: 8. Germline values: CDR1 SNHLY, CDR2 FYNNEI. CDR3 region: CASSEARVHRGSNQPQHF. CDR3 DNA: TGTGCCAGCAGTGAAGCGAGGGTTCACAGGGGGAGCAATCAGCCCCAGCATTTT.

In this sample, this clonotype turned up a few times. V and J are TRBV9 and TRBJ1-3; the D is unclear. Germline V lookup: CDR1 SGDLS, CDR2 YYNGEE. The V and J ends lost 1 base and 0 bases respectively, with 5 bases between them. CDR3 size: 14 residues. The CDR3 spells CASSVHSSGNTIYF. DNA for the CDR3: TGTGCCAGCAGCGTACACAGCTCTGGAAACACCATATATTTT.

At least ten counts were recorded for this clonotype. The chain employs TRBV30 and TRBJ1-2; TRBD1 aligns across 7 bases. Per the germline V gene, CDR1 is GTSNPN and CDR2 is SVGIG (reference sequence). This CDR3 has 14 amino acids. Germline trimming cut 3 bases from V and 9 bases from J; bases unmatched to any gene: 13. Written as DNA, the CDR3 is TGTGCCTGGAGCGGCCTCAAAGGGGGCTCGAGCTACACCTTC. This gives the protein CAWSGLKGGSSYTF.